Given below is one TCR beta chain in context. V shed 5 bases and J 4 bases; nucleotides not matched to a gene: 3. This CDR3 contains 14 residues. CDR1 and CDR2 (germline): MNHNS, SASEGT. Profiling relied on immunoSEQ multiplex PCR, and the TCRdb table lists in-frame clones only, not all of them. This sample carries under 1,100,000 clones, around 78% of them seen once, and the ten largest clones take 0.6% to 0.7%. The data derive from a study of shared clonotypes between healthy human individuals. This sequence was found in a man younger than 30 in good health. Some clones in this sample may be carry-over from other donors' samples. The chain couples TRBV6-1 to TRBJ2-3, with TRBD1 identical over 10 bases. Sequencing input: memory CD4+ T cells from PBMCs. This sample's subset: CD45RA-negative fraction. CDR3 in DNA: TGTGCCAGCAGTACAGGGACAGGGGCAGATACGCAGTATTTT. Protein sequence: CASSTGTGADTQYF.